This T cell receptor (beta chain) was identified during a study of blood T cells in healthy people across ages. The wider study: About one barcoded beta molecule per two T cells was captured by template switching.

Trimming pared 5 bases from V and 3 bases from J, leaving 18 bases between. Germline V gives CDR1 SGHRS, CDR2 YFSETQ. The CDR3 extends over 15 amino acids. General study points: Fewer expanded clones and more diversity marked long-lived versus aged donors. Strong correlation linked observed beta diversity and percent naive T cells.

A sample-barcoded 5' primer and a J-beta primer mix were used in a second PCR of roughly 7 to 12 cycles. A single record per CDR3 protein comes from TCRdb applying MiXCR to the 5' RACE reads. The profile shows roughly 1.5 million distinct CDR3 sequences, less than 45% of them singletons. This clonotype was seen a few times. The antigen remains unidentified. Material: blood. The chain links TRBV5-1 to TRBJ2-7; a possible D gene is TRBD1 (5 bases). This receptor was obtained from a young woman in good health. The CDR3 DNA is TGCGCCAGCAGTCGGCAAGAAGGGGTAGGCTACGAGCAGTACTTC. Translation gives CASSRQEGVGYEQYF.